A selection of T cell receptor beta chains follows, all from one sample in a study of B cell selection in AIRE deficiency. The assay was immunoSEQ multiplex PCR, and TCRdb's table has in-frame clones only and misses some. The sample contains fewer than 30,000 clones, almost 98% of which appear only once. Sequencing was carried out using conventional CD4+ T cells sorted from PBMCs. These receptors were collected from a human donor with AIRE deficiency. Both conserved end residues are part of each CDR3.

V	J	CDR3
TRBV5-4	TRBJ2-3	CASSLAKGGPSTDTQYF
TRBV7-2	TRBJ1-6	CASSLAFAGRVSPLHF
TRBV4-3	TRBJ2-4	CASSLEGVRNIQYF
TRBV4-3	.	CASSQRHGNPSYEQYF
TRBV6-4	TRBJ1-1	CASSRDGGTEAFF
TRBV9	TRBJ2-7	CASSVGMGTSYEQYF
TRBV4-3	TRBJ2-1	CASSQEPLPTHNEQFF
TRBV28	TRBJ2-1	CASSPPQFF
TRBV30	TRBJ2-3	CAWSVGSVEDTQYF
TRBV7-2	TRBJ2-7	CASSPNPYEQYF
TRBV7-9	TRBJ2-2	CASSFLAGSLLNTGELFF
TRBV28	TRBJ2-7	CASSSGTVEQYF